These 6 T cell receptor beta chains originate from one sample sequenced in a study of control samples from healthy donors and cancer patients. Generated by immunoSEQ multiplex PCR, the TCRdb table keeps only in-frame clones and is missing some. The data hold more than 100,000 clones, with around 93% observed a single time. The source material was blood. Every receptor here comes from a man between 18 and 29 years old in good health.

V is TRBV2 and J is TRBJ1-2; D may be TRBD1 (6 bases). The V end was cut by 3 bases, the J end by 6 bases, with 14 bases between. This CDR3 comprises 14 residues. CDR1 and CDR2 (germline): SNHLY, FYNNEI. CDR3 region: CASSDWGGKNGYTF. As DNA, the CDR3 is TGTGCCAGCAGTGATTGGGGGGGCAAAAATGGCTACACCTTC. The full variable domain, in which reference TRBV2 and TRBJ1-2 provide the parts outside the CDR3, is EPEVTQTPSHQVTQMGQEVILRCVPISNHLYFYWYRQILGQKVEFLVSFYNNEISEKSEIFDDQFSVERPDGSNFTLKIRSTKLEDSAMYFCASSDWGGKNGYTFGSGTRLTVV.

CDR3 DNA: TGTGCCAGCAGCTTAGCCCCTCGGGGGACAGGGATCCCCACCTTC. It encodes CASSLAPRGTGIPTF. The V and J genes are TRBV7-9 and TRBJ1-2; 9 nucleotides align to TRBD1. Germline V gene data show CDR1 as SEHNR and CDR2 as FQNEAQ (reference sequence). V was clipped by 0 bases and J by 13 bases; unmatched bases: 12. The CDR3 loop spans 15 amino acids.

CDR3 sequence (DNA): TGCGCCAGCAGCCCCTTCAAACAAGTATCCATGAACACTGAAGCTTTCTTT. Its protein product is CASSPFKQVSMNTEAFF. The V call is TRBV5-1, the J call TRBJ1-1, with D uncertain. Germline-derived CDR1 and CDR2 are SGHRS and YFSETQ. The CDR3 is 17 amino acids. V gave up 4 bases and J gave up 0 bases, with 19 bases separating them.

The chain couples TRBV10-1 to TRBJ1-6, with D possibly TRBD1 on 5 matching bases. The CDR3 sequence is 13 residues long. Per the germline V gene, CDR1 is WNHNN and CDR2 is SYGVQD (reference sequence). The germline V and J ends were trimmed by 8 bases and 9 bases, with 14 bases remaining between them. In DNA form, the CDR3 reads TGCGCCAGCGGCCTCGGGGGGAGTTCACCCCTCCACTTT. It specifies CASGLGGSSPLHF.

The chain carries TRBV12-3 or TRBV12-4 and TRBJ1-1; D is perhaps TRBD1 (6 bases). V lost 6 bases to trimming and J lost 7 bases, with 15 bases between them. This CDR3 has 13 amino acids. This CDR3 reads CASSRTEGIEAFF. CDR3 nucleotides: TGTGCCAGCAGCAGGACAGAGGGTATTGAAGCTTTCTTT.

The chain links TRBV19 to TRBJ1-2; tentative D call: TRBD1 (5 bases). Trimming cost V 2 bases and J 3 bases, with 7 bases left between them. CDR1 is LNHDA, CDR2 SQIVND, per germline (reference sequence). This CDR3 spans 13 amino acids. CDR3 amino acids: CASSIRGDYGYTF. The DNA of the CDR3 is TGTGCCAGTAGTATAAGAGGGGACTATGGCTACACCTTC.